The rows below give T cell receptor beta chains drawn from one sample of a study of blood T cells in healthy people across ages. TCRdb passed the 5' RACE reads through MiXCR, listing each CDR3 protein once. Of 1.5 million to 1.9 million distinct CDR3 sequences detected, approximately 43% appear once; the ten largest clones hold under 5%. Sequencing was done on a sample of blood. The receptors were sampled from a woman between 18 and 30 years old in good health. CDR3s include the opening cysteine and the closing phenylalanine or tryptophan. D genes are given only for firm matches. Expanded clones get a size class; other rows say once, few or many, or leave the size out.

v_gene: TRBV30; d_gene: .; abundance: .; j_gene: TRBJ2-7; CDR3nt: TGTGCCTGGAGTTCACCGGCACGCGAGCAGTACTTC; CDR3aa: CAWSSPAREQYF
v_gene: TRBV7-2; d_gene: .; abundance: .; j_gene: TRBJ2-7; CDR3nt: TGTACCAGCAGCGCATCACGTTACGAGCAGTACTTC; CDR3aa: CTSSASRYEQYF
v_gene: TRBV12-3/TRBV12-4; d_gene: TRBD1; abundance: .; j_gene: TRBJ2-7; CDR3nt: TGTGCCAGCAGTTTAAGACAGGGGTTATCCTACGAGCAGTACTTC; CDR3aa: CASSLRQGLSYEQYF
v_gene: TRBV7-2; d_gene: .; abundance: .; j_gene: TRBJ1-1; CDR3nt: TGTGCCATCAGCTTAGAGGAATTGAACACTGAAGCTTTCTTT; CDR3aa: CAISLEELNTEAFF
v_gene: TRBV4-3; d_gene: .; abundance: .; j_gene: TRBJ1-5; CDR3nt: TGCGCCAGCAGCCAAGGTATCGGGGGCGGTCAGCCCCAGCATTTT; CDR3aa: CASSQGIGGGQPQHF
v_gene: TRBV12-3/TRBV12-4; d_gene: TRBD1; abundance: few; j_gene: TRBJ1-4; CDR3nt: TGTGCCAGCAGTTTCCTCGGGACAGGGTACGAAAAACTGTTTTTT; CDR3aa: CASSFLGTGYEKLFF
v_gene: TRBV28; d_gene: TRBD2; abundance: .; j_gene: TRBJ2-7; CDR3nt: TGTGCCAGCAGTTTCCAGACTAGCGGCACCGACGAGCAGTACTTC; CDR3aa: CASSFQTSGTDEQYF
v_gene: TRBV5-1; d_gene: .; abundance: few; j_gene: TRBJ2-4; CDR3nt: TGCGCCAGCAGCTTGGGGGATTTTGGATCCAAAAACATTCAGTACTTC; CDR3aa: CASSLGDFGSKNIQYF
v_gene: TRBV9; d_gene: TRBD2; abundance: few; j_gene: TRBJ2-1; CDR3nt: TGTGCCAGCAGCGTAGGAGCGGGACTCGTCGGTGAGCAGTTCTTC; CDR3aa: CASSVGAGLVGEQFF
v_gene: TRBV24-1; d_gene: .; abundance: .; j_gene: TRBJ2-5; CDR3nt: TGTGCCACCAGTGATTTCGGCAGCGGCCCTGGAGAGACCCAGTACTTC; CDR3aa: CATSDFGSGPGETQYF
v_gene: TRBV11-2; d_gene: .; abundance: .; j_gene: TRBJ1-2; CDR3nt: TGTGCCAGCAGCTCGCTGGACACCTTCTATGGCTACACCTTC; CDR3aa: CASSSLDTFYGYTF